A selection of T cell receptor beta chains follows, all from one sample in a study of blood T cell repertoires in COVID-19. Only in-frame clones appear in the TCRdb table, and some are missing; sequencing was by immunoSEQ multiplex PCR. The table includes some 100,000 clones, approximately 86% detected once. The material sequenced was peripheral blood. These TCRs come from a woman aged 60-75 years with acute or convalescent COVID-19. The CDR3 runs from the conserved cysteine through the conserved F or W. Each record gives: clone size, CDR3 length, J gene, D gene, V gene, CDR3 DNA, CDR3 protein. A D gene is named only where the DNA matches it firmly. For some rows the clone size is stated as once, few or many, or as a class when expanded; others skip it.

size: NA; length: 14; J: TRBJ1-4; D: NA; V: TRBV3-1/TRBV3-2; DNA: TGTGCCAGCAGCCGTCGGGGGTCGGGTGAAAAACTGTTTTTT; CDR3: CASSRRGSGEKLFF
size: NA; length: 14; J: TRBJ2-5; D: NA; V: TRBV2; DNA: TGTGCCAGCAGCGAAGACAGCCTGATAGGGACCCAGTACTTC; CDR3: CASSEDSLIGTQYF
size: NA; length: 16; J: TRBJ1-5; D: TRBD1; V: TRBV28; DNA: TGTGCCAGCAGTCTTTGGGGGGACAGTAGCAATCAGCCCCAGCATTTT; CDR3: CASSLWGDSSNQPQHF
size: NA; length: 14; J: TRBJ1-1; D: NA; V: TRBV12-1; DNA: TGTGCCAGCAGCTTAAAACGAAGCAACACTGAAGCTTTCTTT; CDR3: CASSLKRSNTEAFF
size: NA; length: 15; J: TRBJ1-3; D: NA; V: TRBV7-6; DNA: TGTGCCAGCAGCCCTGCGGTCGGCTCTGGAAACACCATATATTTT; CDR3: CASSPAVGSGNTIYF
size: NA; length: 13; J: TRBJ2-2; D: NA; V: TRBV9; DNA: TGTGCCAGCAGCGGGAGAATCCCCGGGGAGCTGTTTTTT; CDR3: CASSGRIPGELFF
size: NA; length: 17; J: TRBJ2-6; D: NA; V: TRBV28; DNA: TGTGCCAGCAGTTTAGGGCAGGGGTCACCTGGGGCCAACGTCCTGACTTTC; CDR3: CASSLGQGSPGANVLTF
size: NA; length: 12; J: TRBJ1-4; D: NA; V: TRBV2; DNA: TGTGCCAGCAAGGGGATTGAAGAAAAACTGTTTTTT; CDR3: CASKGIEEKLFF
size: NA; length: 12; J: TRBJ1-1; D: NA; V: TRBV28; DNA: TGTGCCACCCTTCTGGCCCCCACTGAAGCTTTCTTT; CDR3: CATLLAPTEAFF
size: NA; length: 13; J: TRBJ1-2; D: TRBD1; V: TRBV5-1; DNA: TGCGCCAGCACTGACAGGGTTAACTATGGCTACACCTTC; CDR3: CASTDRVNYGYTF
size: NA; length: 14; J: TRBJ1-4; D: TRBD1; V: TRBV10-2; DNA: TGCGCCAGCAGTGAGGCCGGACAGGGAGAAAAACTGTTTTTT; CDR3: CASSEAGQGEKLFF
size: NA; length: 15; J: TRBJ2-2; D: NA; V: TRBV6-9; DNA: TGTGCCAGCAGTTATTCGCCAGCGAACACCGGGGAGCTGTTTTTT; CDR3: CASSYSPANTGELFF
size: NA; length: 15; J: TRBJ2-1; D: TRBD2; V: TRBV28; DNA: TGTGCCAGCAGTGCTAGCGGGAGCCAAGGGAATGAGCAGTTCTTC; CDR3: CASSASGSQGNEQFF
size: NA; length: 13; J: TRBJ2-1; D: NA; V: TRBV2; DNA: TGTGCCAGCAGTGTCGCGGACTACAATGAGCAGTTCTTC; CDR3: CASSVADYNEQFF
size: NA; length: 13; J: TRBJ1-2; D: TRBD1; V: TRBV12-3/TRBV12-4; DNA: TGTGCCAGCAGTTTTGACGGGACAGGGGGCTACACCTTC; CDR3: CASSFDGTGGYTF
size: once; length: 14; J: TRBJ1-1; D: NA; V: TRBV21-1; DNA: TGTGCCAGCACCCCAGACAGGGGTGGGACTGAAGCTTTCTTT; CDR3: CASTPDRGGTEAFF
size: NA; length: 15; J: TRBJ2-1; D: TRBD1; V: TRBV27; DNA: TGTGCCAGCAGTATACAGGGGCGGCCGTACAATGAGCAGTTCTTC; CDR3: CASSIQGRPYNEQFF
size: NA; length: 14; J: TRBJ1-2; D: NA; V: TRBV3-1/TRBV3-2; DNA: TGTGCCAGCAGCCAAGATCATCTAGACTATGGCTACACCTTC; CDR3: CASSQDHLDYGYTF
size: NA; length: 16; J: TRBJ1-1; D: TRBD1; V: TRBV11-3; DNA: TGTGCCAGCAGCATCCGGACAGGGGCAACAACCACTGAAGCTTTCTTT; CDR3: CASSIRTGATTTEAFF
size: NA; length: 15; J: TRBJ1-2; D: TRBD1; V: TRBV2; DNA: TGTGCCAGCAGCCCCCGGGACAGCCCTAACTATGGCTACACCTTC; CDR3: CASSPRDSPNYGYTF
size: NA; length: 12; J: TRBJ1-1; D: NA; V: TRBV5-5; DNA: TGTGCCAGCAGCTATCTACAGGGAGGGGCTTTCTTT; CDR3: CASSYLQGGAFF
size: NA; length: 16; J: TRBJ2-2; D: TRBD2; V: TRBV24-1; DNA: TGTGCCACCAGTGTCACGGGACTAGCGGGCACCGGGGAGCTGTTTTTT; CDR3: CATSVTGLAGTGELFF
size: NA; length: 13; J: TRBJ2-5; D: NA; V: TRBV20-1; DNA: TGCAGTGCTAGTCGGAGCAGCCAAGAGACCCAGTACTTC; CDR3: CSASRSSQETQYF
size: once; length: 15; J: TRBJ1-5; D: NA; V: TRBV5-5; DNA: TGTGCCAGCAGCTTACAGGGAATTGGCAATCAGCCCCAGCATTTT; CDR3: CASSLQGIGNQPQHF
size: once; length: 13; J: TRBJ2-3; D: NA; V: TRBV5-4; DNA: TGTGCCAGCAGCTTCCGTGGCACAGATACGCAGTATTTT; CDR3: CASSFRGTDTQYF
size: once; length: 14; J: TRBJ2-7; D: NA; V: TRBV9; DNA: TGTGCCAGCAGCGTAGACCCGGGGACCTACGAGCAGTACTTC; CDR3: CASSVDPGTYEQYF
size: NA; length: 15; J: TRBJ2-7; D: TRBD1; V: TRBV5-5; DNA: TGTGCCAGCAGCTTTACGGACAGGTTAACCTACGAGCAGTACTTC; CDR3: CASSFTDRLTYEQYF
size: NA; length: 15; J: TRBJ2-1; D: NA; V: TRBV11-3; DNA: TGTGCCAGCAGCCAAGGGGGGGGGAATGGTAATGAGCAGTTCTTC; CDR3: CASSQGGGNGNEQFF
size: NA; length: 15; J: TRBJ2-1; D: NA; V: TRBV19; DNA: TGTGCCACCTCACGACAGCCAAGCTCCTACAATGAGCAGTTCTTC; CDR3: CATSRQPSSYNEQFF
size: NA; length: 11; J: TRBJ1-4; D: NA; V: TRBV20-1; DNA: TGCAGTGCTAGAGATGGAGGAAAACTGTTTTTT; CDR3: CSARDGGKLFF
size: NA; length: 13; J: TRBJ2-1; D: TRBD1; V: TRBV6-5; DNA: TGTGCCAGCAGTCTACAGGGGGTGGGTGAGCAGTTCTTC; CDR3: CASSLQGVGEQFF
size: NA; length: 16; J: TRBJ1-2; D: TRBD1; V: TRBV30; DNA: TGTGCCTGGACCGGGGGACAGGCACTAACAGGGTATGGCTACACCTTC; CDR3: CAWTGGQALTGYGYTF
size: once; length: 15; J: TRBJ1-6; D: NA; V: TRBV4-1; DNA: TGCGCCAGCAGCCAAGATAGCCACAATAATTCACCCCTCCACTTT; CDR3: CASSQDSHNNSPLHF
size: NA; length: 14; J: TRBJ1-5; D: NA; V: TRBV6-5; DNA: TGTGCCAGCAGGCCTGACAGACCCAATCAGCCCCAGCATTTT; CDR3: CASRPDRPNQPQHF
size: NA; length: 17; J: TRBJ1-5; D: NA; V: TRBV15; DNA: TGTGCCACCAGCAGAGACCTTCGAGGAAGGGGTCATCAGCCCCAGCATTTT; CDR3: CATSRDLRGRGHQPQHF
size: NA; length: 15; J: TRBJ1-6; D: TRBD1; V: TRBV27; DNA: TGTGCCAGCAGTTTAACGGCCAGGGGGGATTCACCCCTCCACTTT; CDR3: CASSLTARGDSPLHF
size: NA; length: 18; J: TRBJ1-2; D: NA; V: TRBV21-1; DNA: TGTGCCAGCAGCAAAAAGTTGCAGCTTGGCGGGGGGGGCGAGGGCTACACCTTC; CDR3: CASSKKLQLGGGGEGYTF
size: NA; length: 16; J: TRBJ2-2; D: TRBD1; V: TRBV10-3; DNA: TGTGCCATCAGTGAGTCCAGGGCAGGGGGCGCCGGGGAGCTGTTTTTT; CDR3: CAISESRAGGAGELFF
size: NA; length: 15; J: TRBJ1-2; D: NA; V: TRBV28; DNA: TGTGCCAGCAGATCCGGGGGAGAGGGAGGCTATGGCTACACCTTC; CDR3: CASRSGGEGGYGYTF
size: NA; length: 16; J: TRBJ2-1; D: TRBD1; V: TRBV10-3; DNA: TGTGCCATCAGTGAGGAAGGCAGGGGGCATGGGTATGAGCAGTTCTTC; CDR3: CAISEEGRGHGYEQFF
size: NA; length: 16; J: TRBJ2-6; D: NA; V: TRBV3-1/TRBV3-2; DNA: TGTGCCAGCAGCCAAGTTCTCTTGTCTGGGGCCAACGTCCTGACTTTC; CDR3: CASSQVLLSGANVLTF
size: NA; length: 22; J: TRBJ2-3; D: TRBD2; V: TRBV27; DNA: TGTGCCAGCAGTTTATCCCCTCCGGGACTAGCGGGAGGTGACACATACACAGATACGCAGTATTTT; CDR3: CASSLSPPGLAGGDTYTDTQYF
size: NA; length: 15; J: TRBJ1-5; D: TRBD1; V: TRBV28; DNA: TGTGCCAGCAGGGGACAGGAGGGGAGCAATCAGCCCCAGCATTTT; CDR3: CASRGQEGSNQPQHF
size: NA; length: 14; J: TRBJ1-1; D: NA; V: TRBV18; DNA: TGTGCCAGCTCACCTCACCCGAGGAGCACTGAAGCTTTCTTT; CDR3: CASSPHPRSTEAFF
size: NA; length: 14; J: TRBJ2-2; D: TRBD1; V: TRBV7-3; DNA: TGTGCCAGCAGCCCCGGGACAGGGGCCGGGGAGCTGTTTTTT; CDR3: CASSPGTGAGELFF
size: NA; length: 15; J: TRBJ2-2; D: NA; V: TRBV5-6; DNA: TGTGCCAGCAGCTCGACAGGTGTTTCAACCGGGGAGCTGTTTTTT; CDR3: CASSSTGVSTGELFF
size: NA; length: 16; J: TRBJ1-3; D: NA; V: TRBV5-5; DNA: TGTGCCAGCAGCCCGCCGGGACTCATCTCTGGAAACACCATATATTTT; CDR3: CASSPPGLISGNTIYF
size: NA; length: 15; J: TRBJ1-1; D: NA; V: TRBV29-1; DNA: TGCAGCGTTAACCCGCCCAGTTTGGCGGACACTGAAGCTTTCTTT; CDR3: CSVNPPSLADTEAFF
size: NA; length: 17; J: TRBJ1-5; D: TRBD1; V: TRBV28; DNA: TGTGCCAGCAGTTTAATACAGGGGATTAATAGCAATCAGCCCCAGCATTTT; CDR3: CASSLIQGINSNQPQHF
size: NA; length: 12; J: TRBJ2-5; D: NA; V: TRBV28; DNA: TGTGCCAGCAACCAGGGGTGGGAGACCCAGTACTTC; CDR3: CASNQGWETQYF
size: NA; length: 15; J: TRBJ2-2; D: NA; V: TRBV6-5; DNA: TGTGCCAGCAGTTACTCCCGTCCGAACACCGGGGAGCTGTTTTTT; CDR3: CASSYSRPNTGELFF
size: NA; length: 16; J: TRBJ2-1; D: TRBD2; V: TRBV6-1; DNA: TGTGCCAGCAGTGCCCGGGTGGCGGGGGTCTACAATGAGCAGTTCTTC; CDR3: CASSARVAGVYNEQFF
size: NA; length: 19; J: TRBJ2-6; D: TRBD2; V: TRBV5-4; DNA: TGTGCCAGCAGCTCGGCCCCGGGACTAGCGGGATCTGGGGCCAACGTCCTGACTTTC; CDR3: CASSSAPGLAGSGANVLTF
size: NA; length: 13; J: TRBJ1-4; D: NA; V: TRBV5-8; DNA: TGTGCCAGCAGCTTAGGAGGCAATGAAAAACTGTTTTTT; CDR3: CASSLGGNEKLFF